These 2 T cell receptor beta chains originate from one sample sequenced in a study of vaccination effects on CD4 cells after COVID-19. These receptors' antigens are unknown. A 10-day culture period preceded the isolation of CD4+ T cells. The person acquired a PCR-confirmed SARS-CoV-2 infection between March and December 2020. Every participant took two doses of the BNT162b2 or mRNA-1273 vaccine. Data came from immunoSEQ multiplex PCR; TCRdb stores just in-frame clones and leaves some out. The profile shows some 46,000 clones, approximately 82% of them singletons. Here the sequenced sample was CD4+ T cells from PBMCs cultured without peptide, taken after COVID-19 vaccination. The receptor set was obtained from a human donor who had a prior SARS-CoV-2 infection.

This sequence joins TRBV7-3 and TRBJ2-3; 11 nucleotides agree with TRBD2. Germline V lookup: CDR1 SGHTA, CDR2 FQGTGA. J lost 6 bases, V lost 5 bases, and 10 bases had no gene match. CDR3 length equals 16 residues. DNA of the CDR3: TGTGCCAGCAGCCCCCAACTAGCGGGGGATGTCGATACGCAGTATTTT. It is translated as CASSPQLAGDVDTQYF.

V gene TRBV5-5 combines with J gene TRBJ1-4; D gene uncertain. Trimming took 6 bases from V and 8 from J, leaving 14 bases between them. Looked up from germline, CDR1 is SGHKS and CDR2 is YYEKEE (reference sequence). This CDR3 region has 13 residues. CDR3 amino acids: CASTRPGGEKLFF. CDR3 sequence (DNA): TGTGCCAGCACTCGACCGGGCGGGGAAAAACTGTTTTTT.